A single sample gave rise to the 13 T cell receptor beta chains below, sequenced in a study of OX40 agonist ivuxolimab in advanced cancers. Clones were sequenced by immunoSEQ multiplex PCR, and TCRdb holds only the in-frame ones, with some missing. The sample includes 70,000 or so clones, around nine tenths of them seen just once. The sample in question was CD4+ or CD8+ T cells sorted from blood, obtained in a trial of the OX40 agonist ivuxolimab. The receptors stem from an adult with an advanced solid tumor such as melanoma, head and neck, liver or kidney cancer.

The rearrangement uses TRBV7-2 and TRBJ2-7; 7 nucleotides agree with TRBD2. Germline V gives CDR1 SGHTA, CDR2 FQGNSA. CDR3 length: 14 residues. Trimming removed 4 bases from V and 0 bases from J; junction bases left unmatched: 3. The CDR3 coding sequence is TGTGCCAGCAGCTCCGAGCGGGGCTCCTACGAGCAGTACTTC. Protein product: CASSSERGSYEQYF.

This sequence joins TRBV6-1 and TRBJ1-1, with D hard to call. Germline V gene sequence: CDR1 MNHNS, CDR2 SASEGT. The CDR3 spans 15 residues. Trimming removed 1 base at V and 7 bases at J, with 16 bases between. For the CDR3, the DNA is TGTGCCAGCAGTGAAGGTCTATCGCCGAACGGTGAAGCTTTCTTT. Encoded protein: CASSEGLSPNGEAFF.

The V and J genes are TRBV7-2 and TRBJ2-3, with D uncertain. CDR1 and CDR2 from the germline V gene are SGHTA and FQGNSA. The CDR3 has 12 amino acids. The V end lost 5 bases, the J end lost 3 bases, and 6 bases lay between the germline ends. The CDR3 DNA follows: TGTGCCAGCAGCCCACCGACAGATACGCAGTATTTT. This sequence encodes CASSPPTDTQYF.

The rearrangement links TRBV7-9 to TRBJ2-1, with a tentative D call TRBD2 (5 bases). Per germline, CDR1 SEHNR and CDR2 FQNEAQ (reference sequence). The CDR3 consists of 14 residues. V lost 4 bases to trimming and J lost 11 bases, with 18 bases between them. CDR3 loop: CASSSGRVGGQQFF. DNA for the CDR3: TGTGCCAGCAGCTCCGGACGCGTAGGAGGACAGCAGTTCTTC.

The chain combines TRBV6-5 with TRBJ1-1; possible D gene TRBD1, 5 bases. The V end lost 6 bases, the J end lost 8 bases, and 13 bases lay between the germline ends. Germline CDR1 MNHEY, CDR2 SVGAGI. CDR3 length: 12 residues. CDR3 in DNA: TGTGCCAGCAGCCTTGGGGGGAGCGAAGCTTTCTTT. As protein: CASSLGGSEAFF.

The V call is TRBV5-1, the J call TRBJ1-1, with a tentative D call TRBD1 (6 bases). Deletions cut 0 bases from V and 8 bases from J, with 14 bases between. The CDR3 loop spans 14 amino acids. From germline, CDR1 is SGHRS and CDR2 YFSETQ. CDR3 DNA sequence: TGCGCCAGCAGCTTGGCCCCAGGACAGATAGAAGCTTTCTTT. Its protein product is CASSLAPGQIEAFF.

The chain has TRBV28 and TRBJ1-4, with 9 bases identical to TRBD1. The CDR3 is 15 residues long. Germline V gives CDR1 MDHEN, CDR2 SYDVKM. V lost 3 bases, J lost 7 bases, and 6 bases stayed unmatched. CDR3 amino acids: CASSLTTGGIEKLFF. In nucleotides, the CDR3 is TGTGCCAGCAGTTTGACGACAGGGGGGATTGAAAAACTGTTTTTT.

The V and J genes are TRBV7-8 and TRBJ1-5; TRBD1 aligns across 10 bases. Unmatched junction bases numbered 4, after V lost 0 bases and J lost 2 bases. CDR3 length: 17 residues. Germline values: CDR1 SGHVS, CDR2 FQNEAQ. The CDR3 loop reads CASSLAKTGGGNQPQHF. CDR3 coding DNA: TGTGCCAGCAGCTTAGCGAAGACAGGGGGCGGCAATCAGCCCCAGCATTTT. Full variable domain (outside the CDR3, taken from reference TRBV7-8 and TRBJ1-5): GAGVSQSPRYKVAKRGQDVALRCDPISGHVSLFWYQQALGQGPEFLTYFQNEAQLDKSGLPSDRFFAERPEGSVSTLKIQRTQQEDSAVYLCASSLAKTGGGNQPQHFGDGTRLSIL.

The rearrangement uses TRBV30 and TRBJ1-1; no firm D call. The CDR3 loop spans 14 amino acids. Per the germline V gene, CDR1 is GTSNPN and CDR2 is SVGIG (reference sequence). V dropped 2 bases and J dropped 1 base, with 11 bases sitting between them. CDR3 loop: CAWSHGSGNTEAFF. The CDR3 DNA follows: TGTGCCTGGAGTCACGGGAGCGGGAACACTGAAGCTTTCTTT.

This clone came up a few times. The rearrangement joins TRBV20-1 to TRBJ1-5; no clear D. There are 11 residues in the CDR3. Germline V CDR1 and CDR2: DFQATT, SNEGSKA (reference sequence). Trimming pared 0 bases from V and 8 bases from J, leaving 5 bases between. The CDR3 loop reads CSAREWEPQHF. The CDR3 nucleotides read TGCAGTGCTAGAGAGTGGGAGCCCCAGCATTTT.

The chain has TRBV4-3 and TRBJ1-4; 7 bases line up with TRBD1. The trim removed 0 bases at V and 8 bases at J, leaving 6 bases unmatched. The CDR3 has 15 residues. Germline values: CDR1 LGHNA, CDR2 YSLEER. CDR3 in DNA: TGCGCCAGCAGCCAAGAAGGGGGCGGCCGGGAAAAACTGTTTTTT. As protein: CASSQEGGGREKLFF.

The chain is built from TRBV28 and TRBJ2-1; tentative D call: TRBD2 (6 bases). Germline loops: CDR1 MDHEN, CDR2 SYDVKM. Trimming shortened V by 2 bases and J by 7 bases, and 12 bases separated the two germline ends. The CDR3 is 14 amino acids. CDR3 protein: CASSLAGKENEQFF. Here the CDR3 DNA reads TGTGCCAGCAGTTTAGCGGGAAAAGAAAATGAGCAGTTCTTC.

The rearrangement joins TRBV5-1 to TRBJ2-3; 7 bases line up with TRBD2. CDR1 SGHRS and CDR2 YFSETQ come from the germline V gene. The CDR3 runs 16 residues. Trimming took 4 bases from V and 4 from J; bases not matched to a gene: 12. Here the CDR3 DNA reads TGCGCCAGCAGCCCGACTAGCCCACGGACTTCAGATACGCAGTATTTT. Translation gives CASSPTSPRTSDTQYF.